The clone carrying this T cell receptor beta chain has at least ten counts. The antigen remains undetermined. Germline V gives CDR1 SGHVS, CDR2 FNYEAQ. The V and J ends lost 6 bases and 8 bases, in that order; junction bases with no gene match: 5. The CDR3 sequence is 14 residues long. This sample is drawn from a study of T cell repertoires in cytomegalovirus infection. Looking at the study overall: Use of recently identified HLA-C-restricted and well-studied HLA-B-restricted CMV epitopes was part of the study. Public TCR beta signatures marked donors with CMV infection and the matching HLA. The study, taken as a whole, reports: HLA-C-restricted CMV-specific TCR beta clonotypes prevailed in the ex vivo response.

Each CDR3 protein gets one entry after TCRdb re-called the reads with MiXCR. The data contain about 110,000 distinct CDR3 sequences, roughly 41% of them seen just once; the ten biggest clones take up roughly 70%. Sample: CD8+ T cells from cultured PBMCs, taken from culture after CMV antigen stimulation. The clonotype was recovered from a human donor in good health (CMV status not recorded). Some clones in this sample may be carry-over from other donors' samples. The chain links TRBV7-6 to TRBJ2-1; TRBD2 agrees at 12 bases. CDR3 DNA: TGTGCCAGCAGTTCTAGCGGGGGGGCGGATGAGCAGTTCTTC. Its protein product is CASSSSGGADEQFF. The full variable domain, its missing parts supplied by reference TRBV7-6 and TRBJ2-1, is GAGVSQSPRYKVTKRGQDVALRCDPISGHVSLYWYRQALGQGPEFLTYFNYEAQQDKSGLPNDRFSAERPEGSISTLTIQRTEQRDSAMYRCASSSSGGADEQFFGPGTRLTVL.